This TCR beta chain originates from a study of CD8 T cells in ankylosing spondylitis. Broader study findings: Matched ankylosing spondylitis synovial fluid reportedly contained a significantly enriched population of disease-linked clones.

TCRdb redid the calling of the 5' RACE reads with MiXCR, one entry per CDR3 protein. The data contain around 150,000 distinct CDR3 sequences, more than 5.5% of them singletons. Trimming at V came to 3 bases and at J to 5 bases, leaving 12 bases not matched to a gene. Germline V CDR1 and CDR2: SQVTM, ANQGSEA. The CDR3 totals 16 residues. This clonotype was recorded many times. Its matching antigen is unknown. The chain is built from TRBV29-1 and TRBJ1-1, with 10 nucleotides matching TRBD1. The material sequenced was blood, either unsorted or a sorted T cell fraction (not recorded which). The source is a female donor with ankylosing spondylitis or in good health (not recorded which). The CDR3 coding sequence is TGCAGCGTTGACCCCCGGGACAGGGGATTTAGTACTGAAGCTTTCTTT. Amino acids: CSVDPRDRGFSTEAFF.